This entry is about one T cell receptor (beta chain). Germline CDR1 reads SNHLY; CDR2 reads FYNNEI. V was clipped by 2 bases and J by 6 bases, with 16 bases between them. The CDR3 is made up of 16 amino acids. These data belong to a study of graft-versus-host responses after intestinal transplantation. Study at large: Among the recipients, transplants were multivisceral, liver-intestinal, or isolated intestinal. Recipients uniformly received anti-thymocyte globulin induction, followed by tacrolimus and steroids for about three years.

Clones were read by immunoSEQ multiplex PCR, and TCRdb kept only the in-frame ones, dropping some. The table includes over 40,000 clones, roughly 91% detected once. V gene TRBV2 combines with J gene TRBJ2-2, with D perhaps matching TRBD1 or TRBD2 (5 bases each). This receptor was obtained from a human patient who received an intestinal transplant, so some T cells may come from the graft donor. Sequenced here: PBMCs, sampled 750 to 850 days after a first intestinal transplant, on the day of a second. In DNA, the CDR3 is TGTGCCAGCAGTGAAAGGGACCCCGAGGGTCCCGGGGAGCTGTTTTTT. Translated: CASSERDPEGPGELFF. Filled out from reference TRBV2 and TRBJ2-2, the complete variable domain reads EPEVTQTPSHQVTQMGQEVILRCVPISNHLYFYWYRQILGQKVEFLVSFYNNEISEKSEIFDDQFSVERPDGSNFTLKIRSTKLEDSAMYFCASSERDPEGPGELFFGEGSRLTVL.